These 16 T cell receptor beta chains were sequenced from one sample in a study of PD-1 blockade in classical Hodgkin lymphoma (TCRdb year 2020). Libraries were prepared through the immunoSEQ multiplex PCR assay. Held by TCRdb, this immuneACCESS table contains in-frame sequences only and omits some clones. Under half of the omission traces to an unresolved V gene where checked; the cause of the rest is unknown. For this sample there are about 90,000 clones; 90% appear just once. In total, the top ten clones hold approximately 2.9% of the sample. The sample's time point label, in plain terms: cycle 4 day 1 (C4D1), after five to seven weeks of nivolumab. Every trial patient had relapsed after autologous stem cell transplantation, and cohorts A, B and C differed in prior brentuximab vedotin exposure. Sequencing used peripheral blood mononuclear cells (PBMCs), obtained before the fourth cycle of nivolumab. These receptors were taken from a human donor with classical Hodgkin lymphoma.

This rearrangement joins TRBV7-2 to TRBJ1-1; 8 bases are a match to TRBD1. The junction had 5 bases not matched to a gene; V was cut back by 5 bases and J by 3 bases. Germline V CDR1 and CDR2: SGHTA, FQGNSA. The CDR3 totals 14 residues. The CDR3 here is CASSDGQGDTEAFF. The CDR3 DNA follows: TGTGCCAGCAGCGACGGACAGGGTGACACTGAAGCTTTCTTT.

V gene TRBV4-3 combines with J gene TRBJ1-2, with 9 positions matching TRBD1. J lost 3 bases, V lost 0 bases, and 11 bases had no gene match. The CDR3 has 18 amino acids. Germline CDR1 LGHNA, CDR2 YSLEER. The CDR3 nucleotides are TGCGCCAGCAGCCAAGACCCCACCCGGACAGGGGACTACTATGGCTACACCTTC. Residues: CASSQDPTRTGDYYGYTF.

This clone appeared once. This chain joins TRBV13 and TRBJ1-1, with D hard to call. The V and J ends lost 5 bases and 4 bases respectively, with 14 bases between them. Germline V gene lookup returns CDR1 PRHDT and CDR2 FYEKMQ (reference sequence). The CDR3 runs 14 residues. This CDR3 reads CASSPRSSSTEAFF. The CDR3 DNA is TGTGCCAGCAGCCCCCGTTCCTCTTCCACTGAAGCTTTCTTT.

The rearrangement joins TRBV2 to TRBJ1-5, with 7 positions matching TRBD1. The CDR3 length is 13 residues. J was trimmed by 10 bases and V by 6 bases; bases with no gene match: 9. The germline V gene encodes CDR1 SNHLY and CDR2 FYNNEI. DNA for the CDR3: TGTGCCAGCAGGGCCGGGACAGCCCAACCCCAGCATTTT. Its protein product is CASRAGTAQPQHF.

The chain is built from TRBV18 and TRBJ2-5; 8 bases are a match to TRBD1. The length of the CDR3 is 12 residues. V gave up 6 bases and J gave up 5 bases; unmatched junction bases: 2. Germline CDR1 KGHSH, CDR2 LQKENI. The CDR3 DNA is TGTGCCAGCTCCAGGGGGCAGGAGACCCAGTACTTC. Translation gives CASSRGQETQYF.

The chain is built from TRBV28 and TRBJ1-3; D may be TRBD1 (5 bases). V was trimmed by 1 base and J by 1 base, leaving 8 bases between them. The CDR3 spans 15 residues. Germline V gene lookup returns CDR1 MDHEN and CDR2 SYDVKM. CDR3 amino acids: CASSLYAGSGNTIYF. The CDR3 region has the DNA TGTGCCAGCAGTTTATATGCAGGGTCTGGAAACACCATATATTTT.

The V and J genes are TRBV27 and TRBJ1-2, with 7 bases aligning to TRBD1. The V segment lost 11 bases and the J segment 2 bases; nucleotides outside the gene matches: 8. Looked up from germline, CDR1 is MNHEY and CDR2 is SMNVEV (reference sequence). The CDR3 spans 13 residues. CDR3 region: CASRDSGNYGYTF. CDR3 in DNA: TGTGCCTCTCGGGACAGCGGGAACTATGGCTACACCTTC.

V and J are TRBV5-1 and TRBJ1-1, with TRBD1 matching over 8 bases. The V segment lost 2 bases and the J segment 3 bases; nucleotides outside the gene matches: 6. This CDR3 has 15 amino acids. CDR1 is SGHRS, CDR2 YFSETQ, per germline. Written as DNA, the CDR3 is TGCGCCAGCAGCTTAGAAGGGGACAGGTACACTGAAGCTTTCTTT. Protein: CASSLEGDRYTEAFF.

CDR3 residues: CASSLPGVEQYF. CDR3 coding DNA: TGTGCCAGCAGTTTGCCCGGGGTCGAGCAGTACTTC. J is TRBJ2-7 and V is TRBV27; maybe TRBD2 (5 bases). The germline V gene has CDR1 MNHEY and CDR2 SMNVEV (reference sequence). There are 12 residues in the CDR3. Between the trimmed V and J ends, which lost 3 bases and 6 bases, there was a span of 9 bases.

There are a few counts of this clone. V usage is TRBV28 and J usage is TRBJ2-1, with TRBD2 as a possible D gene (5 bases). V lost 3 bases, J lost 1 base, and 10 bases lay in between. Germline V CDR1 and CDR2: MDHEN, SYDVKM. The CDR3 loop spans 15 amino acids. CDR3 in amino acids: CASSLRVSSYNEQFF. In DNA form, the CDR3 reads TGTGCCAGCAGTTTGAGGGTATCATCCTACAATGAGCAGTTCTTC.

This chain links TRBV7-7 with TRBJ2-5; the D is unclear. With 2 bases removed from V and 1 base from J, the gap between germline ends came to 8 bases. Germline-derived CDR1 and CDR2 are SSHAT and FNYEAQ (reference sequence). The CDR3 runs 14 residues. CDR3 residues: CASSLLGFQETQYF. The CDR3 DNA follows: TGTGCCAGCAGCTTACTCGGGTTCCAAGAGACCCAGTACTTC.

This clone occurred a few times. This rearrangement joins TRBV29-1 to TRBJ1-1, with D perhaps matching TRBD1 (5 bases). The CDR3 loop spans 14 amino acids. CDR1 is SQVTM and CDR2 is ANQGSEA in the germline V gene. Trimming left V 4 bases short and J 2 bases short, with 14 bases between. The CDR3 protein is CSVVRDRGNTEAFF. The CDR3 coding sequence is TGCAGCGTTGTCCGTGATAGGGGAAACACTGAAGCTTTCTTT.

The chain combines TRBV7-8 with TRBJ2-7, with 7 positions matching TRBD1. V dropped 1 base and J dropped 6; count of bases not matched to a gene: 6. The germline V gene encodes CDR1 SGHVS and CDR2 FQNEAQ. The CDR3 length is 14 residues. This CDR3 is CASSLVDRVTEQYF. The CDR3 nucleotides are TGTGCCAGCAGCTTAGTCGACAGGGTGACCGAGCAGTACTTC.

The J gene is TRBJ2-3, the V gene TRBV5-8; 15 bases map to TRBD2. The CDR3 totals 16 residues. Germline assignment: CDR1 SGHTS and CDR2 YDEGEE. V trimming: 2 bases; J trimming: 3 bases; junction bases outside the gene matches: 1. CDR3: CASSFGTSGGTDTQYF. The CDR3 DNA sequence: TGTGCCAGCAGCTTTGGGACTAGCGGGGGGACAGATACGCAGTATTTT.

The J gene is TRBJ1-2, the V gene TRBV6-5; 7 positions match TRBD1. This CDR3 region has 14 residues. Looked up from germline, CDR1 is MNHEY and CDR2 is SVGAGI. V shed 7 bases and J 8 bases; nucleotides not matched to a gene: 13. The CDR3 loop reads CASNIDRAVLGYTF. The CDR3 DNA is TGTGCCAGCAATATTGACAGGGCCGTTTTGGGCTACACCTTC.

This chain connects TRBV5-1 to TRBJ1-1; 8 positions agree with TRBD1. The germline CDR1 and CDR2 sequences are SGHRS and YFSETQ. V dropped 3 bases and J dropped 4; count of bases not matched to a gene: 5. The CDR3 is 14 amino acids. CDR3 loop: CASSSTGGITEAFF. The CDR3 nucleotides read TGCGCCAGCAGCTCTACAGGGGGAATCACTGAAGCTTTCTTT.